A single sample is the source of the 27 T cell receptor beta chains below, sequenced in a study of human T cells and chemical hapten exposure. TCRdb processed the RACE reads anew with MiXCR; each CDR3 protein has one entry. The profile shows around 380,000 distinct CDR3 sequences, approximately 5% of them singletons. The time point denotes: patch test 1, 2 weeks after DPC sensitization. Sample treatment: therapeutic diphenylcyclopropenone sensitization with weekly scalp DPC. The input for sequencing was whole blood, taken in connection with sensitization to the hapten diphenylcyclopropenone (DPC). The receptors shown here come from a woman aged 45-65 years with alopecia areata. Some clones in this sample may be carry-over from other donors' samples.

This clonotype has a handful of counts. The chain is built from TRBV5-1 and TRBJ2-3; possibly TRBD1 or TRBD2 for D (5 bases each). Germline V gene sequence: CDR1 SGHRS, CDR2 YFSETQ. The CDR3 loop spans 15 amino acids. Trimming pared 3 bases from V and 0 bases from J, leaving 11 bases between. The CDR3 DNA follows: TGCGCCAGCAGCTCCTACGGGACCAGCACAGATACGCAGTATTTT. The encoded protein is CASSSYGTSTDTQYF.

This clonotype came up many times. The V and J genes are TRBV5-1 and TRBJ1-5, with 10 bases aligning to TRBD1. Germline CDR1 reads SGHRS; CDR2 reads YFSETQ. There are 15 residues in the CDR3. Losses at the gene ends were 3 bases for V and 6 bases for J; bases not matched to a gene: 6. The DNA for the CDR3 is TGCGCCAGCAGCTCAGGACAGGGGGGCACTCAGCCCCAGCATTTT. This encodes CASSSGQGGTQPQHF.

The sample holds many counts of this clonotype. This chain links TRBV6-6 with TRBJ1-6; D is possibly TRBD1 (6 bases). Germline-derived CDR1 and CDR2 are MNHNY and SVGAGI (reference sequence). The CDR3 has 15 residues. Trimming left V 1 base short and J 7 bases short, with 11 bases between. CDR3 protein: CASSYLGARNSPLHF. The CDR3 bases are TGTGCCAGCAGTTACTTGGGGGCACGAAATTCACCCCTCCACTTT.

In its sample, this clonotype was seen many times. The chain uses TRBV14 and TRBJ2-2; D ambiguous. This CDR3 spans 14 amino acids. The germline V gene encodes CDR1 SGHDN and CDR2 FVKESK. Trimming pared 3 bases from V and 2 bases from J, leaving 7 bases between. The chain's CDR3 is CASSHSSNTGELFF. Here the CDR3 DNA reads TGTGCCAGCAGCCATAGCAGTAACACCGGGGAGCTGTTTTTT.

The chain couples TRBV28 to TRBJ1-4; no reliable D call. Germline V lookup: CDR1 MDHEN, CDR2 SYDVKM. CDR3 length: 13 residues. Deletions cut 7 bases from V and 4 bases from J, with 10 bases between. The CDR3 DNA is TGTGCCAGCAACCCAGGTTTTAATGAAAAACTGTTTTTT. Protein: CASNPGFNEKLFF.

The table lists this clonotype with many counts. V and J are TRBV5-1 and TRBJ2-5, with 7 bases lining up with TRBD2. CDR3 size: 14 residues. Germline CDR1 and CDR2: SGHRS and YFSETQ. With 2 bases clipped from V and 1 base from J, the junction kept 2 bases outside the gene matches. Here the CDR3 DNA reads TGCGCCAGCAGCTTTATAGCGGGCCAAGAGACCCAGTACTTC. Translation: CASSFIAGQETQYF. Together with reference TRBV5-1 and TRBJ2-5, the CDR3 gives the full variable domain: KAGVTQTPRYLIKTRGQQVTLSCSPISGHRSVSWYQQTPGQGLQFLFEYFSETQRNKGNFPGRFSGRQFSNSRSEMNVSTLELGDSALYLCASSFIAGQETQYFGPGTRLLVL.

The rearrangement uses TRBV6-1 and TRBJ2-3, with 12 nucleotides matching TRBD2. The V segment lost 8 bases and the J segment 1 base; nucleotides outside the gene matches: 4. CDR1 is MNHNS and CDR2 is SASEGT in the germline V gene. The CDR3 is 15 residues long. The CDR3 DNA follows: TGTGCCAGCGGGCTAGCGGGGGGGGGCACAGATACGCAGTATTTT. As protein: CASGLAGGGTDTQYF.

Many counts were recorded for this clonotype. V gene TRBV20-1 combines with J gene TRBJ1-4; D is unresolved. Germline V lookup: CDR1 DFQATT, CDR2 SNEGSKA (reference sequence). The V end was cut by 6 bases, the J end by 7 bases, with 18 bases between. The CDR3 runs to 14 residues. This chain's CDR3 is CSAPPGRAGEKLFF. The CDR3 region has the DNA TGCAGTGCCCCCCCCGGAAGGGCAGGTGAAAAACTGTTTTTT.

This clonotype was seen many times. The chain recombines TRBV20-1 with TRBJ2-1, with a tentative D call TRBD2 (6 bases). This CDR3 comprises 17 residues. Trimming left V 0 bases short and J 1 base short, with 16 bases between. CDR1 is DFQATT and CDR2 is SNEGSKA in the germline V gene (reference sequence). DNA for the CDR3: TGCAGTGCTAGAGATCTGCGGGGTGGAGGGTCCTACAATGAGCAGTTCTTC. It is translated as CSARDLRGGGSYNEQFF.

This clonotype was seen ten or more times. The CDR3, as DNA: TGTGCCAGCAGTTACTCGAGACTGACAGGTCTCCGGGAAGAGCAGTACTTC. Translating it yields CASSYSRLTGLREEQYF. The J gene is TRBJ2-7, the V gene TRBV6-2 or TRBV6-3, with TRBD1 as a possible D gene (6 bases). The CDR3 consists of 17 residues. Germline assignment: CDR1 MNHEY and CDR2 SVGEGT. The V gene lost 0 bases and the J gene lost 7 bases, with 22 bases spanning the gap.

In its sample, this clonotype was seen many times. The rearrangement joins TRBV20-1 to TRBJ2-1; 9 nucleotides align to TRBD2. The V gene end was trimmed by 0 bases and the J gene end by 9 bases; junction bases not matched to a gene: 9. The CDR3 contains 15 residues. Looked up from germline, CDR1 is DFQATT and CDR2 is SNEGSKA (reference sequence). The DNA for the CDR3 is TGCAGTGCTAGAGATCTCGTGCGCGGGAGGGGTGAGCAGTTCTTC. It translates to CSARDLVRGRGEQFF.

This clonotype was found many times. The chain employs TRBV7-2 and TRBJ2-3; TRBD2 matches at 7 bases. Per germline, CDR1 SGHTA and CDR2 FQGNSA. This CDR3 region has 18 residues. The V gene end was trimmed by 4 bases and the J gene end by 2 bases; junction bases not matched to a gene: 15. The CDR3 coding sequence is TGTGCCAGCAGCTACCCCTCCGGGGAGGGAGGGTTCACAGATACGCAGTATTTT. It encodes CASSYPSGEGGFTDTQYF.

This clonotype was observed a few times. DNA of the CDR3: TGCGCCAGCAGCACAAGCGGGCTAGCGGAGGAGACCCAGTACTTC. This translates into CASSTSGLAEETQYF. The rearrangement joins TRBV4-1 to TRBJ2-5; 7 positions agree with TRBD2. Germline V lookup: CDR1 MGHRA, CDR2 YSYEKL. Trimming removed 5 bases from V and 5 bases from J; junction bases left unmatched: 11. CDR3 length equals 15 residues.

This clonotype was recorded at least ten times. The CDR3 DNA reads as TGTGCCAGCAGCCAAGCAGCAGGACTAGCCCCCTACGAGCAGTACTTC. It encodes CASSQAAGLAPYEQYF. This chain uses TRBV4-2 with TRBJ2-7; 8 positions agree with TRBD2. Unmatched junction bases numbered 7, after V lost 1 base and J lost 2 bases. Germline-derived CDR1 and CDR2 are LGHNA and YNFKEQ. The CDR3 sequence is 16 residues long.

This clonotype was recorded many times. The genes are TRBV18 and TRBJ2-3, with D perhaps TRBD1 (5 bases). Germline V gene data show CDR1 as KGHSH and CDR2 as LQKENI. The CDR3 loop spans 15 amino acids. V was clipped by 0 bases and J by 4 bases, with 11 bases between them. The CDR3 loop is CASSPPEGVADTQYF. In nucleotides, the CDR3 is TGTGCCAGCTCACCACCAGAAGGGGTCGCAGATACGCAGTATTTT.

The J gene is TRBJ1-5, the V gene TRBV24-1, with D perhaps TRBD1 (6 bases). CDR1 is KGHDR and CDR2 is SFDVKD in the germline V gene. Trimming pared 3 bases from V and 11 bases from J, leaving 16 bases between. The CDR3 length is 14 residues. DNA for the CDR3: TGTGCCACCAGTGATGCCGGGGGCCTCACGTCCCAGCATTTT. Its protein product is CATSDAGGLTSQHF.

This clonotype came up many times. This chain uses TRBV21-1 with TRBJ2-1; the D call in the table, TRBD1, was not verified against the DNA. TRBV21-1 is a recognized pseudogene. CDR3 length equals 13 residues. The CDR3 DNA sequence: TGTGCCAGCAGCAAAGGGTGGGACATCGAGCAGTTCTTC. It translates to CASSKGWDIEQFF.

This clonotype was picked up a small number of times. J is TRBJ1-1 and V is TRBV18; 8 nucleotides match TRBD1. With V trimmed by 3 bases and J by 6 bases, 9 bases remained unmatched. This CDR3 region has 15 residues. Germline V gives CDR1 KGHSH, CDR2 LQKENI. CDR3 residues: CASSPLGQGQAEAFF. DNA of the CDR3: TGTGCCAGCTCACCTCTTGGACAGGGCCAGGCTGAAGCTTTCTTT.

In this sample, this clonotype turned up many times. This sequence joins TRBV4-2 and TRBJ2-7; D unresolved. CDR1 and CDR2 (germline): LGHNA, YNFKEQ. This CDR3 is 13 amino acids long. V shed 0 bases and J shed 2 bases, with 5 bases lying between them. The CDR3 is CASSQDMTYEQYF. The CDR3 coding sequence is TGTGCCAGCAGCCAAGATATGACCTACGAGCAGTACTTC.

There are many counts of this clonotype. The chain recombines TRBV29-1 with TRBJ1-2; D call uncertain. Germline V gene data show CDR1 as SQVTM and CDR2 as ANQGSEA. The CDR3 covers 13 residues. V dropped 2 bases and J dropped 8 bases, with 15 bases sitting between them. In DNA form, the CDR3 reads TGCAGCGTTGAATTTGGGGATTGGAGGGGCTACACCTTC. The encoded protein is CSVEFGDWRGYTF.

The J gene is TRBJ2-3, the V gene TRBV27; D uncertain. From germline, CDR1 is MNHEY and CDR2 SMNVEV (reference sequence). CDR3 size: 15 residues. Trimming cost V 4 bases and J 5 bases, with 16 bases left between them. CDR3 in amino acids: CASSYQARRIDTQYF. DNA of the CDR3: TGTGCCAGCAGTTACCAGGCCCGAAGGATAGATACGCAGTATTTT.

The chain combines TRBV28 with TRBJ2-3, with no clear D. The germline V and J ends were trimmed by 3 bases and 10 bases, with 8 bases remaining between them. Germline values: CDR1 MDHEN, CDR2 SYDVKM. The CDR3 sequence is 11 residues long. CDR3 DNA: TGTGCCAGCAGTTTGGGCCCTCCGCAGTATTTT. The encoded protein is CASSLGPPQYF.

There are a few counts of this clonotype. The chain recombines TRBV6-1 with TRBJ1-5, with D possibly matching TRBD1 (6 bases). The CDR3 contains 13 residues. Germline-derived CDR1 and CDR2 are MNHNS and SASEGT. The germline V and J ends were trimmed by 7 bases and 3 bases, with 10 bases remaining between them. CDR3 in amino acids: CASIGQYNQPQHF. The CDR3 region has the DNA TGTGCCAGCATCGGACAGTACAATCAGCCCCAGCATTTT.

This clonotype was observed at least ten times. The chain carries TRBV18 and TRBJ1-1; D is uncertain. V was trimmed by 2 bases and J by 4 bases, leaving 11 bases between them. Per germline, CDR1 KGHSH and CDR2 LQKENI. The CDR3 is 14 residues long. The CDR3 sequence: CASSPAGRVTEAFF. CDR3 DNA sequence: TGTGCCAGCTCACCAGCCGGGAGGGTCACTGAAGCTTTCTTT.

The chain couples TRBV20-1 to TRBJ2-3, with D unclear. Germline CDR1 is DFQATT and CDR2 is SNEGSKA (reference sequence). CDR3 length equals 12 residues. V was trimmed by 5 bases and J by 2 bases, leaving 8 bases between them. In DNA, the CDR3 is TGCAGTGCTCCTCGGGTCACAGATACGCAGTATTTT. Its protein product is CSAPRVTDTQYF.

The sample holds many counts of this clonotype. The V and J genes are TRBV7-9 and TRBJ2-5; D is unresolved. Germline-derived CDR1 and CDR2 are SEHNR and FQNEAQ (reference sequence). V lost 0 bases to trimming and J lost 2 bases, with 10 bases between them. CDR3 length: 15 amino acids. The CDR3 here is CASSLAVGPQETQYF. The CDR3 nucleotides are TGTGCCAGCAGCTTAGCGGTAGGACCTCAAGAGACCCAGTACTTC. The complete variable domain, with remaining parts taken from reference TRBV7-9 and TRBJ2-5, reads DTGVSQNPRHKITKRGQNVTFRCDPISEHNRLYWYRQTLGQGPEFLTYFQNEAQLEKSRLLSDRFSAERPKGSFSTLEIQRTEQGDSAMYLCASSLAVGPQETQYFGPGTRLLVL.

This clonotype has more than one count but fewer than ten. The gene calls are TRBV19 and TRBJ2-3; D call uncertain. The CDR3 is made up of 13 amino acids. Trimming took off 7 bases at V and 3 bases at J, with 11 bases between the two ends. Germline CDR1 is LNHDA and CDR2 is SQIVND (reference sequence). CDR3 DNA: TGTGCCAGTAAGGGCGTGGGGACAGATACGCAGTATTTT. It codes for CASKGVGTDTQYF.